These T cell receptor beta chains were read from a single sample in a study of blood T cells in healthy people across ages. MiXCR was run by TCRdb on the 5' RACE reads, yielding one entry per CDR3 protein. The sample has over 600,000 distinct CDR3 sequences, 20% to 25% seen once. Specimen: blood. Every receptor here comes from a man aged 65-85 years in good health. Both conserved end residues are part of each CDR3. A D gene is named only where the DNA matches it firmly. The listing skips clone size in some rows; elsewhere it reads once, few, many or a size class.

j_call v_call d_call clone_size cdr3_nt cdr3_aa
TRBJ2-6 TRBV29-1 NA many TGCAGCGTTGAAGATCTTTCGCGGGTCGGGGCCAACGTCCTGACTTTC CSVEDLSRVGANVLTF
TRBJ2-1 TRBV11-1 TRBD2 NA TGTGCCAACAGCTTAGACGGGAGGGACTACAATGAGCAGTTCTTC CANSLDGRDYNEQFF
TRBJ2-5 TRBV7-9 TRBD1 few TGTGCCAGCAGCTTAGCGCTCGAGGGGGCGCATGAGACCCAGTACTTC CASSLALEGAHETQYF
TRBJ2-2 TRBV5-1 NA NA TGCGCCAGCAGCGGGGGAGCTCCGAACACCGGGGAGCTGTTTTTT CASSGGAPNTGELFF
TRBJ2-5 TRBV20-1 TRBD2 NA TGCAGTGCTAGGACGACTAGCGGGAGAGAGGCAGAGACCCAGTACTTC CSARTTSGREAETQYF
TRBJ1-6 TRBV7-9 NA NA TGTGCCAGCAGCAGAGACGGGGGTTCACCCCTCCACTTT CASSRDGGSPLHF
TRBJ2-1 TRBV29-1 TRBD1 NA TGCAGCGTGGGGACAGGGAACAATGAGCAGTTCTTC CSVGTGNNEQFF
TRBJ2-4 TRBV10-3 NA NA TGTGCCATCAGTGGGGAGGGGGGAGAGCAAAACATTCAGTACTTC CAISGEGGEQNIQYF
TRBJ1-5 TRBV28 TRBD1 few TGTGCCAGCAGTTACCCGGACAGGGGAATAAATCAGCCCCAGCATTTT CASSYPDRGINQPQHF
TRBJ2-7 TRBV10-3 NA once TGTGCCATCAGTGAGTCGACAAGCTGGGGCTACGAGCGGTACTTC CAISESTSWGYERYF
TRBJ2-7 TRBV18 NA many TGTGCCAGCTCACCAGGTTCCGACGAGCAGTACTTC CASSPGSDEQYF
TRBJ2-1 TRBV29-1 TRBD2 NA TGCAGCTTCTCGTTAAGTCGACTAGCGGGCCTTCGTGATGAGCAGTTCTTC CSFSLSRLAGLRDEQFF
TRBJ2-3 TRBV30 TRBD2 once TGTGCCTGGACCTTAGCGGGAGGATTCACAGATACGCAGTATTTT CAWTLAGGFTDTQYF
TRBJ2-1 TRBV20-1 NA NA TGCAGTGCTAGAGATCTGCGTAGCGGATACAATGAGCAGTTCTTC CSARDLRSGYNEQFF
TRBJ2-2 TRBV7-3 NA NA TGTGCCAGCAGCCTAGGGAGAAACACCGGGGAGCTGTCTTTT CASSLGRNTGELSF
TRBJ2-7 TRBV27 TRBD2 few TGTGCCAGCAGTATAGGACTAGCGGGAGGTTTATTCAACGAGCAGTACTTC CASSIGLAGGLFNEQYF
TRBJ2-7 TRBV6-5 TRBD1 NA TGTGCCAGCAGAGAGGGACAGTCTTTCGCCGAGCAGTACTTC CASREGQSFAEQYF
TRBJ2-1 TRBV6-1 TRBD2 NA TGTGCCAGCAAGAACGGCGGGAGGTTTGCGGATGAGCAGTTCTTC CASKNGGRFADEQFF
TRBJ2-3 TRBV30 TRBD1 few TGTGCCTGGAGTAGACAGGGGACTTTTTTCACAGATACGCAGTATTTT CAWSRQGTFFTDTQYF
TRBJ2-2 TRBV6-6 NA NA TGTGCCAGCAGTTACCGCAGGACCAACACCGGGGAGCTGTTTTTT CASSYRRTNTGELFF
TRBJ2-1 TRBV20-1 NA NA TGCAGTGCTAGAGAGAGGATAACCTTCAATGAGCAGTTCTTC CSARERITFNEQFF
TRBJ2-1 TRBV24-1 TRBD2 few TGTGCCACCAGCTCCCAGGCCCTAGCGGGAGATGGCCGCAATGAGCAGTTCTTC CATSSQALAGDGRNEQFF
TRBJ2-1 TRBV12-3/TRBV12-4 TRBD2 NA TGTGCCAGCAGTTTAGGACTAGCGGGAATGTATGAGCAGTTCTTC CASSLGLAGMYEQFF
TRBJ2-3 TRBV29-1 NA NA TGCAGCGGATTAAAAACAGATACGCAGTATTTT CSGLKTDTQYF
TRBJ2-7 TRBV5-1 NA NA TGCGCCAGCGGGACCGGGATGAATTACGAGCAGTACTTC CASGTGMNYEQYF
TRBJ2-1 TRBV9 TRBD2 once TGTGCCAGCAGCCGGCTACTAGCGGGACGGGACAATGAGCAGTTCTTC CASSRLLAGRDNEQFF
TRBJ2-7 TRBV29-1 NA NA TGCAGCGTTGGCGGAAAGGCCCGCGAGCAGTACTTC CSVGGKAREQYF
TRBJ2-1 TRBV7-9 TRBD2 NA TGTGCCAGCAGCTTAGAATCGACTAGCGGGAGGGACAATGAGCAGTTCTTC CASSLESTSGRDNEQFF
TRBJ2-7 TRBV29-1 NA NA TGCAGCCCATCAATTTACGAGCAGTACTTC CSPSIYEQYF
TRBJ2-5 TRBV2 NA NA TGTGCCAGCAGTGGACAGTCTATGAGGGTTGAGACCCAGTACTTC CASSGQSMRVETQYF
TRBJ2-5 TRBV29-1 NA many TGCAGCGTTGAAGATCTTCGGGGTTCCCAGACCCAGTACTTC CSVEDLRGSQTQYF
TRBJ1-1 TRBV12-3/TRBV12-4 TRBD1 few TGTGCCAGCAGACCGTCACCGGGACAGGGGAGTGGGACTGAAGCTTTCTTT CASRPSPGQGSGTEAFF
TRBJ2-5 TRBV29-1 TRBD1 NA TGCAGCGGCAGGACAGGGGCCGAGACCCAGTACTTC CSGRTGAETQYF
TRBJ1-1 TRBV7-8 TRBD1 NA TGTGCCAGCAGCCTCGGACAGGGACGAACTGAAGCTTTCTTT CASSLGQGRTEAFF
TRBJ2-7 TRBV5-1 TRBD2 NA TGCGCCAGCAGCACGGGACTAGCGGGCTACGAGCAGTACTTC CASSTGLAGYEQYF
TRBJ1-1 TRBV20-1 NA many TGCAGTGCTAGAGGGGGAAATGGTGAAGCTTTCTTT CSARGGNGEAFF
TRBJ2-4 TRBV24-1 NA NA TGTGCCACCAGTTATCTGGGAAACATTCAGTACTTC CATSYLGNIQYF
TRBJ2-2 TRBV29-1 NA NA TGCAGCGTTGAGGTGCAGACTAGGAACACCGGGGAGCTGTTTTTT CSVEVQTRNTGELFF
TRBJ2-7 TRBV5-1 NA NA TGCGCCAGCAGCTTGAGAAACACGCTACAGGCAGGCCGCACCTCCGAGCAGTACTTC CASSLRNTLQAGRTSEQYF
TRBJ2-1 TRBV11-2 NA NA TGTGCCAGCAGCTTCGACAGGACACATGAGCAGTTCTTC CASSFDRTHEQFF
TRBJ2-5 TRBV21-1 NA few TGTGCCAGCAGCATGAGGGCGCGACAAGAGACCCAGTACTTC CASSMRARQETQYF
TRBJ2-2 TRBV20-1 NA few TGCAGTGCTAGAGATGGGTCGAGGGAGCCGGGCACCGGGGAGCTGTTTTTT CSARDGSREPGTGELFF
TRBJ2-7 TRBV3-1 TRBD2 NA TGTGCCAGCAGCCCAGGACTAGCGGCCAACTACGAGCAGTACTTC CASSPGLAANYEQYF